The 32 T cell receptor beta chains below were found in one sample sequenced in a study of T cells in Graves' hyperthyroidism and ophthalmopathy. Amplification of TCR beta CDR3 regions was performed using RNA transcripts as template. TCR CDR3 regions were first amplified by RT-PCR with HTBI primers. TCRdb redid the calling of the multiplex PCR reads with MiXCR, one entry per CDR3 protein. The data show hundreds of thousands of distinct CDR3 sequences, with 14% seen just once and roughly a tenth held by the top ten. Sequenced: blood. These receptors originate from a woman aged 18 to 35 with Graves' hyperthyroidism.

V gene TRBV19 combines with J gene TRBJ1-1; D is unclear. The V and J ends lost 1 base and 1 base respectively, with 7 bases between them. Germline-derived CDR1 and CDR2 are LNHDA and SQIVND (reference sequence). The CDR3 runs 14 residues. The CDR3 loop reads CASSIAEANTEAFF. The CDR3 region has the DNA TGTGCCAGTAGTATAGCGGAAGCGAACACTGAAGCTTTCTTT.

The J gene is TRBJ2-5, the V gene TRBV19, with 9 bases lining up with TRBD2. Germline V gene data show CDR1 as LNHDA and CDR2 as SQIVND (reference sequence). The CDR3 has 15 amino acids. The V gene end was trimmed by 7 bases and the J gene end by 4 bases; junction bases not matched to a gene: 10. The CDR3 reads CASIGRASGTETQYF. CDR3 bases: TGTGCCAGTATCGGGCGGGCTAGCGGGACAGAGACCCAGTACTTC.

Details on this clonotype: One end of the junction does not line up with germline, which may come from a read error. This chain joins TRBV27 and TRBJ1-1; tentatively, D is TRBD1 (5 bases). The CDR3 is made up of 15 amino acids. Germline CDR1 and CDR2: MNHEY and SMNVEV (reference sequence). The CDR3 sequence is CASSLGDGLNTEALF. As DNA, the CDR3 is TGTGCCAGCAGTCTCGGGGACGGATTGAACACTGAAGCTCTCTTT.

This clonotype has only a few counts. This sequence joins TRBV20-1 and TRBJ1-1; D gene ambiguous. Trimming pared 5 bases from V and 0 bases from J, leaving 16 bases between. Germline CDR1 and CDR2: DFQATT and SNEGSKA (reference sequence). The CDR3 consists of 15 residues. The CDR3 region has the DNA TGCAGTGCTTTACTAGCTCCGAGGGTGAACACTGAAGCTTTCTTT. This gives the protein CSALLAPRVNTEAFF.

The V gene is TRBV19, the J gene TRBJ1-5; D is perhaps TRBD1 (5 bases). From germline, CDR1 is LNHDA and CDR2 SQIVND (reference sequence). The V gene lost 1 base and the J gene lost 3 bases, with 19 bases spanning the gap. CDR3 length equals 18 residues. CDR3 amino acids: CASSIGFGTGNPNQPQHF. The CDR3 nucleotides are TGTGCCAGTAGTATAGGATTTGGGACGGGGAACCCCAATCAGCCCCAGCATTTT.

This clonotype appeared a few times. The CDR3 DNA reads as TGTGCCTCCGGGCCGGGGGAGGGCCGTGGGAATGAGCAGTTCTTC. Translating it yields CASGPGEGRGNEQFF. This chain connects TRBV10-3 to TRBJ2-1, with TRBD2 identical over 7 bases. Germline values: CDR1 ENHRY, CDR2 SYGVKD. J was trimmed by 7 bases and V by 11 bases; bases with no gene match: 17. This CDR3 spans 15 amino acids.

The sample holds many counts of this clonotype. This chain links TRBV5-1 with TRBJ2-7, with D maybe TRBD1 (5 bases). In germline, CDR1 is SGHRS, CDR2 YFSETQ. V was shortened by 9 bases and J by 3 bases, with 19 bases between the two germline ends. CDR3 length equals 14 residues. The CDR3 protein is CATRLATGGYEQYF. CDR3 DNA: TGCGCCACCCGGCTGGCAACAGGCGGCTACGAGCAGTACTTC. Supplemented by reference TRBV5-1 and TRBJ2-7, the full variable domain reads KAGVTQTPRYLIKTRGQQVTLSCSPISGHRSVSWYQQTPGQGLQFLFEYFSETQRNKGNFPGRFSGRQFSNSRSEMNVSTLELGDSALYLCATRLATGGYEQYFGPGTRLTVT.

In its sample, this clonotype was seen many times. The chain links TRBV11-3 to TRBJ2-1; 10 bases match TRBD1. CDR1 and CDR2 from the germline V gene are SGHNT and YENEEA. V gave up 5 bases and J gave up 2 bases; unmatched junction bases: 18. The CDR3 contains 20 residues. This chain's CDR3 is CASSHSLLQGQGITYNEQFF. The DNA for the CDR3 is TGTGCCAGCAGCCATTCACTCTTACAGGGACAGGGGATTACCTACAATGAGCAGTTCTTC.

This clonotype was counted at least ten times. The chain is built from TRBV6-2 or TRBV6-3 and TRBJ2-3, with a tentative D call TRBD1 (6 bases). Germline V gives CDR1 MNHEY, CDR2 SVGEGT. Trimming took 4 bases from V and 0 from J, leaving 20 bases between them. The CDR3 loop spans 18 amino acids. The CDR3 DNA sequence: TGTGCCAGCAGTTTCGATCACTTTAGGGGGTCGAGCACAGATACGCAGTATTTT. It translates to CASSFDHFRGSSTDTQYF.

Here the CDR3 DNA reads TGTGCCAGCAGTCCCCGGACAGCACCCTATGGCTACACCTTC. This encodes CASSPRTAPYGYTF. This sequence joins TRBV12-3 or TRBV12-4 and TRBJ1-2; tentative D call: TRBD1 (6 bases). This CDR3 has 14 residues. Trimming took off 5 bases at V and 4 bases at J, with 14 bases between the two ends.

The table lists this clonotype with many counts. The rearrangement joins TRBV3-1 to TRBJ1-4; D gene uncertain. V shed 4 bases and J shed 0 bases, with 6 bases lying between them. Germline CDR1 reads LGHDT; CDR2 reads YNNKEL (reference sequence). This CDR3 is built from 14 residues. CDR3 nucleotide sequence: TGTGCCAGCAGCCCCCGGTCAACTAATGAAAAACTGTTTTTT. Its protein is CASSPRSTNEKLFF.

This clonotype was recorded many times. This CDR3 is CASSQSGLARFRNEQFF. The DNA for the CDR3 is TGTGCCAGCAGCCAATCGGGGCTAGCGCGGTTCCGGAATGAGCAGTTCTTC. This sequence joins TRBV11-2 and TRBJ2-1; TRBD2 is a possible D gene (6 bases). CDR3 length equals 17 residues. V gave up 5 bases and J gave up 7 bases, with 24 bases separating them. CDR1 and CDR2 from the germline V gene are SGHAT and FQNNGV.

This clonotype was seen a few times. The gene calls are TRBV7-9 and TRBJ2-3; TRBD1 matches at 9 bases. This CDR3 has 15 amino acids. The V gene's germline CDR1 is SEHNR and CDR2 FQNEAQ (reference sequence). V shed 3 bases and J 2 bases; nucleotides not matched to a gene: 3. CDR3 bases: TGTGCCAGCAGCTTGTGGGACAGGGCCACAGATACGCAGTATTTT. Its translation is CASSLWDRATDTQYF.

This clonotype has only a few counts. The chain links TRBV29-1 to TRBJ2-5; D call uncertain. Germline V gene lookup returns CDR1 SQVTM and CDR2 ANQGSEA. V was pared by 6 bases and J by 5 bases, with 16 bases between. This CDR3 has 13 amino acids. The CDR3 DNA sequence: TGCAGCGTCGATGGGCCATTGGGGGAGACCCAGTACTTC. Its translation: CSVDGPLGETQYF.

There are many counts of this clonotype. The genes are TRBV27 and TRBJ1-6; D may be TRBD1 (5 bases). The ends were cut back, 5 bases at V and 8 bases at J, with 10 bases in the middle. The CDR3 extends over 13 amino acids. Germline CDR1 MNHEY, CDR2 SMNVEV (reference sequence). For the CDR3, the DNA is TGTGCCAGCAGTCCCCGGGGGGATTCACCCCTCCACTTT. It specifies CASSPRGDSPLHF.

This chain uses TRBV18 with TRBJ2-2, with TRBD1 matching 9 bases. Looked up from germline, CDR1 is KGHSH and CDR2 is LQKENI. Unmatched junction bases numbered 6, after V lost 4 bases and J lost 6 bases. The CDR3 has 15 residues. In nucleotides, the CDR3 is TGTGCCAGCTCACGAGGACAGGGGAGGTCCGGGGAGCTGTTTTTT. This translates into CASSRGQGRSGELFF. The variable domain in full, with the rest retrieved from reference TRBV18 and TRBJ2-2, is NAGVMQNPRHLVRRRGQEARLRCSPMKGHSHVYWYRQLPEEGLKFMVYLQKENIIDESGMPKERFSAEFPKEGPSILRIQQVVRGDSAAYFCASSRGQGRSGELFFGEGSRLTVL.

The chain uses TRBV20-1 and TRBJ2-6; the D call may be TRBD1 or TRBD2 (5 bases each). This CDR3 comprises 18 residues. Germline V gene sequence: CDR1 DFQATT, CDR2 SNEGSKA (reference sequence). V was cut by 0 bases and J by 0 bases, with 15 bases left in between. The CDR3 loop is CSARDRDGRSSGANVLTF. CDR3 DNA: TGCAGTGCTAGAGATCGGGACGGCCGATCCTCTGGGGCCAACGTCCTGACTTTC.

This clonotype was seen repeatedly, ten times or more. This CDR3 reads CASIPGLVKSRETQYF. As DNA, the CDR3 is TGTGCCAGCATCCCGGGACTAGTGAAGTCTCGAGAGACCCAGTACTTC. The chain recombines TRBV6-2 or TRBV6-3 with TRBJ2-5; 8 bases match TRBD2. J gave up 4 bases and V 7 bases, and 14 bases lay outside the gene matches. Germline V gene data show CDR1 as MNHEY and CDR2 as SVGEGT. The CDR3 runs 16 residues.

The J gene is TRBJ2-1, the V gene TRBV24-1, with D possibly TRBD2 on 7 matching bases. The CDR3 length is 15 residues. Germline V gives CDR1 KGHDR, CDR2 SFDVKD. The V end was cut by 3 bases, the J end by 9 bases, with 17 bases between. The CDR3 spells CATSDGGAGAREQFF. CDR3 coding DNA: TGTGCCACCAGTGATGGGGGGGCGGGGGCGCGTGAGCAGTTCTTC.

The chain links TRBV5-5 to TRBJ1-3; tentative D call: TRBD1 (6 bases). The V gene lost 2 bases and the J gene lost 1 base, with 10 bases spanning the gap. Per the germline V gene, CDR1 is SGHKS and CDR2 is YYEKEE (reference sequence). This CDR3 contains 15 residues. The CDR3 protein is CASSFEQGSGNTIYF. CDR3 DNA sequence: TGTGCCAGCAGCTTTGAACAGGGTTCTGGAAACACCATATATTTT.

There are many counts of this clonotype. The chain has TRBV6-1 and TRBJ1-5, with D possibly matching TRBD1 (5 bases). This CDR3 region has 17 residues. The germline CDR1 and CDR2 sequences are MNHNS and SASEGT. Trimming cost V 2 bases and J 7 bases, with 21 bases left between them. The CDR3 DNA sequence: TGTGCCAGCAGTGAAATCGTGGCGGGGGACGTAAAACAGCCCCAGCATTTT. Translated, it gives CASSEIVAGDVKQPQHF.

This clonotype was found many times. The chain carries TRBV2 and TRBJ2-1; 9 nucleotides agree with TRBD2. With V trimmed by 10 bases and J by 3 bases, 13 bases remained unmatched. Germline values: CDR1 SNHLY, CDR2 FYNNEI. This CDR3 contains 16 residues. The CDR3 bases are TGTGCCACCACTTTGGGGGCGGGAGGGAACTACAATGAGCAGTTCTTC. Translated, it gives CATTLGAGGNYNEQFF.

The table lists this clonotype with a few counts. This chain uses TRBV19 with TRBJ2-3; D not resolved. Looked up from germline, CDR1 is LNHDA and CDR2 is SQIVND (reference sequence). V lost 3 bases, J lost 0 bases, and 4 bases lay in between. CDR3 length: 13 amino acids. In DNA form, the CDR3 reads TGTGCCAGTAGTATCGGGAGCACAGATACGCAGTATTTT. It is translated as CASSIGSTDTQYF.

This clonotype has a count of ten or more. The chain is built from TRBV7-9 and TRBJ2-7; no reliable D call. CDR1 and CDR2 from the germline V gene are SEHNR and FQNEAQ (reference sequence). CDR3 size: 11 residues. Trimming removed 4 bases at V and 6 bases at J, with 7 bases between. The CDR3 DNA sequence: TGTGCCAGCAGCTGGAACGCCGAGCAGTACTTC. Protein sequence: CASSWNAEQYF.

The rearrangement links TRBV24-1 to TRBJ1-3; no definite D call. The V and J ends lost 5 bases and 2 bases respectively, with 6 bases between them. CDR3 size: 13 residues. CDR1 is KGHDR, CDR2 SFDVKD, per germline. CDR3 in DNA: TGTGCCACCAGTGGACTCCCTGGAAACACCATATATTTT. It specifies CATSGLPGNTIYF.

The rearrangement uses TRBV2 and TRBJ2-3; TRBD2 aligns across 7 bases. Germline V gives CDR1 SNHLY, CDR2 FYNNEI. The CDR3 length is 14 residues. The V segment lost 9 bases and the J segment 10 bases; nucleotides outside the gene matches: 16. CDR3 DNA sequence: TGTGCCAGTAGGCGGTGGGGCCGCCGGGAGGCGCAGTATTTT. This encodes CASRRWGRREAQYF.

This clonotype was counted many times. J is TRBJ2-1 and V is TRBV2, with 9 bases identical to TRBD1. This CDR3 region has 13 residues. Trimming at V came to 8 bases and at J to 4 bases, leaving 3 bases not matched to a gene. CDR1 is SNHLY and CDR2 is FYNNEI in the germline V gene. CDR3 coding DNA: TGTGCCAGCGGTGGACAGGGGTACAATGAGCAGTTCTTC. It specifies CASGGQGYNEQFF.

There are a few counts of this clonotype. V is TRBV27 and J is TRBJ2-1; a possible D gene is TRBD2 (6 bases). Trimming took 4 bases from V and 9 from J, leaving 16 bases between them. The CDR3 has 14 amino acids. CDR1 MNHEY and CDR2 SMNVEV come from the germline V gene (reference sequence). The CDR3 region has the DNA TGTGCCAGCAGTTGGGCCGGGGGAAACAGTGAGCAGTTCTTC. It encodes CASSWAGGNSEQFF.

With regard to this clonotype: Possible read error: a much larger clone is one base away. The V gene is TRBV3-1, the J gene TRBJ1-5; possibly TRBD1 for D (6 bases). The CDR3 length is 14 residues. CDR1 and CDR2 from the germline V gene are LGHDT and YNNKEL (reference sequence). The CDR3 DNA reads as TGTGACAGCAGCCCCCTCACAGGGACTCAGCCCCAGCATTTT. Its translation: CDSSPLTGTQPQHF.

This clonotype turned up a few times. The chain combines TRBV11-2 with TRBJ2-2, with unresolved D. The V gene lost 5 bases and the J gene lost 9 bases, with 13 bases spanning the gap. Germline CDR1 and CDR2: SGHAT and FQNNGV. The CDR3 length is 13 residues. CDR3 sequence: CASSPFRSRELFF. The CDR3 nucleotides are TGTGCCAGCAGCCCCTTTAGAAGCCGGGAGCTGTTTTTT. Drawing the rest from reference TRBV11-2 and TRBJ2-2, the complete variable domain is EAGVAQSPRYKIIEKRQSVAFWCNPISGHATLYWYQQILGQGPKLLIQFQNNGVVDDSQLPKDRFSAERLKGVDSTLKIQPAKLEDSAVYLCASSPFRSRELFFGEGSRLTVL.

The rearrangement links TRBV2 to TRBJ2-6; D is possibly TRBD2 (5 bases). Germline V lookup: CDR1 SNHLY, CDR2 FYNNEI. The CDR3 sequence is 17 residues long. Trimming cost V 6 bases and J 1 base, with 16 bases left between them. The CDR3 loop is CASSRDPSLSGANVLTF. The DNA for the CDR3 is TGTGCCAGCAGCCGGGATCCATCCCTATCTGGGGCCAACGTCCTGACTTTC.

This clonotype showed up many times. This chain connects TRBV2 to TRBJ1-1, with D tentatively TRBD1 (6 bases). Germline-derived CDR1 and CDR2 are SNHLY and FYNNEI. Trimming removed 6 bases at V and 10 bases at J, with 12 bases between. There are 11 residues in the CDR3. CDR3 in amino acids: CASRARGGAFF. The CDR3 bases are TGTGCCAGCAGGGCCAGAGGGGGAGCTTTCTTT.